Presented here are 3 T cell receptor beta chains from one specimen sequenced in a study of cytomegalovirus exposure and HLA in healthy donors. This PCR relied on a set of 60 Vbeta primers and 13 Jbeta primers. Sequencing used immunoSEQ multiplex PCR; TCRdb keeps in-frame clones, though not all of them. The table lists around 67,000 clones, 70% to 80% of them singletons. Sequenced input: PBMCs. The receptor set was obtained from a young man in good health and CMV-seropositive.

The gene calls are TRBV19 and TRBJ1-1; possibly TRBD1 for D (5 bases). V gave up 5 bases and J gave up 10 bases, with 17 bases separating them. The germline CDR1 and CDR2 sequences are LNHDA and SQIVND (reference sequence). This CDR3 has 13 amino acids. The CDR3 nucleotides read TGTGCCAGTAGTTCTTTGGCCACAGGCGCAGCTTTCTTT. Residues: CASSSLATGAAFF.

This chain links TRBV6-5 with TRBJ1-2; no definite D call. CDR1 is MNHEY, CDR2 SVGAGI, per germline. V was clipped by 5 bases and J by 4 bases, with 11 bases between them. The CDR3 runs 13 residues. The CDR3 sequence is CASSAGDRYGYTF. In DNA, the CDR3 is TGTGCCAGCAGTGCCGGGGATCGCTATGGCTACACCTTC.

J is TRBJ2-1 and V is TRBV7-9; perhaps TRBD1 as D (5 bases). Germline V lookup: CDR1 SEHNR, CDR2 FQNEAQ (reference sequence). There are 13 residues in the CDR3. V was cut by 4 bases and J by 6 bases, with 10 bases left in between. CDR3 protein: CASSSGQINEQFF. In DNA, the CDR3 is TGTGCCAGCAGCTCCGGACAAATCAATGAGCAGTTCTTC.